This T cell receptor beta chain was recovered during a study of vaccination effects on CD4 cells after COVID-19. Before sequencing took place, the ViraFEST assay used viral peptide pools to expand antigen-specific CD4+ T cells. Investigators separated out CD4+ T cells once around nine days of culture had passed. Participants completed two doses of the BNT162b2 or mRNA-1273 vaccine. To note about this clone: Its specificity is unknown.

Only in-frame clones appear in the TCRdb table, and some are missing; sequencing was by immunoSEQ multiplex PCR. The sample comprises 30,000 to 35,000 clones, roughly 82% of which are singletons, and approximately 1.5% rests with the top ten. V was clipped by 5 bases and J by 7 bases, with 15 bases between them. This CDR3 spans 13 amino acids. From germline, CDR1 is SGHDT and CDR2 YYEEEE. This chain links TRBV5-6 with TRBJ2-5; TRBD1 is a possible D gene (7 bases). The sample in question was CD4+ T cells from PBMCs cultured with HCoV-NL63 spike peptides, obtained after COVID-19 vaccination. The TCR was taken from a human donor who received a COVID-19 vaccine. Some clones in this sample may be carry-over from other donors' samples. The CDR3 loop is CASSFRQGGTQYF. The CDR3 DNA follows: TGTGCCAGCAGTTTTCGGCAGGGGGGGACCCAGTACTTC.